This entry describes one T cell receptor (beta chain). The antigen remains unidentified. The data stem from a study of response to subunit inactivated influenza vaccine. Study-wide results and caveats: The authors suggested that few new T cells are recruited per seasonal influenza vaccination.

J gave up 0 bases and V 5 bases, and 17 bases lay outside the gene matches. This CDR3 contains 19 residues. Germline CDR1 is MDHEN and CDR2 is SYDVKM. A single record per CDR3 protein comes from TCRdb applying MiXCR to the RT-PCR reads. The data show 750,000 to 850,000 distinct CDR3 sequences, under 20% seen once. The material sequenced was PBMCs from blood, taken about 5 days after vaccination. This clonotype originated in a man over 45 who received an inactivated influenza vaccine. This rearrangement joins TRBV28 to TRBJ1-1; 8 bases fit TRBD1. CDR3 in DNA: TGTGCCAGCAGTCCCGGACAGGGTAAGGGCCGGGGGATGAACACTGAAGCTTTCTTT. Its translation is CASSPGQGKGRGMNTEAFF.